These T cell receptor beta chains were read from a single sample in a study of T cells in localized non-small cell lung cancer. Profiled with immunoSEQ multiplex PCR; TCRdb holds only in-frame clones, not every one. The sample lists some 64,000 clones, roughly 88% occurring once. Here the sequenced sample was peripheral blood, taken before any cancer treatment. The receptors stem from a woman aged 40-69 years with stage I lung adenocarcinoma. CDR3s include the opening cysteine and the closing phenylalanine or tryptophan. A D gene is named only where the DNA matches it firmly. Some rows have no size entry. The others give once, few or many, or a class for an expanded clone.

D gene: NA
clone size: NA
J gene: TRBJ1-5
V gene: TRBV28
CDR3 protein: CASSLGLGNQPQHF
CDR3 DNA: TGTGCCAGCAGCTTAGGTTTGGGTAACCAGCCCCAGCATTTT

D gene: TRBD2
clone size: NA
J gene: TRBJ2-7
V gene: TRBV5-1
CDR3 protein: CASSLRQRGKAAYEQYF
CDR3 DNA: TGCGCCAGCAGCTTGCGTCAGCGGGGGAAAGCGGCCTACGAGCAGTACTTC

D gene: NA
clone size: NA
J gene: TRBJ2-2
V gene: TRBV20-1
CDR3 protein: CSAFATGELFF
CDR3 DNA: TGCAGTGCTTTCGCGACCGGGGAGCTGTTTTTT

D gene: NA
clone size: NA
J gene: TRBJ1-2
V gene: TRBV27
CDR3 protein: CASSRDLNYGYTF
CDR3 DNA: TGTGCCAGCAGCAGAGACCTCAACTATGGCTACACCTTC

D gene: NA
clone size: NA
J gene: TRBJ2-7
V gene: TRBV6-5
CDR3 protein: CASRGQGLSEQYF
CDR3 DNA: TGTGCCAGTCGGGGGCAGGGTCTCTCCGAGCAGTACTTC

D gene: TRBD1
clone size: NA
J gene: TRBJ1-6
V gene: TRBV5-1
CDR3 protein: CASSRWTGDNSPLHF
CDR3 DNA: TGCGCCAGCAGCAGATGGACAGGGGATAATTCACCCCTCCACTTT

D gene: TRBD1
clone size: NA
J gene: TRBJ1-1
V gene: TRBV6-1
CDR3 protein: CASSEARRGPQATEAFF
CDR3 DNA: TGTGCCAGCAGTGAAGCCCGCAGGGGGCCCCAGGCGACTGAAGCTTTCTTT

D gene: NA
clone size: NA
J gene: TRBJ2-1
V gene: TRBV18
CDR3 protein: CASSPILGSYNEQFF
CDR3 DNA: TGTGCCAGCTCACCAATACTAGGGTCCTACAATGAGCAGTTCTTC

D gene: NA
clone size: NA
J gene: TRBJ1-1
V gene: TRBV13
CDR3 protein: CASSFYRETVNTEAFF
CDR3 DNA: TGTGCCAGCAGCTTCTACAGGGAAACGGTTAACACTGAAGCTTTCTTT

D gene: TRBD2
clone size: NA
J gene: TRBJ2-7
V gene: TRBV19
CDR3 protein: CASSIGEGEQYF
CDR3 DNA: TGTGCCAGTAGTATCGGGGAGGGCGAGCAGTACTTC

D gene: NA
clone size: NA
J gene: TRBJ2-7
V gene: TRBV30
CDR3 protein: CAWSLFPRREQYF
CDR3 DNA: TGTGCCTGGAGTCTTTTCCCCAGGCGCGAGCAGTACTTC

D gene: TRBD1
clone size: NA
J gene: TRBJ1-2
V gene: TRBV18
CDR3 protein: CASSPNTGTGDYGYTF
CDR3 DNA: TGTGCCAGCTCACCAAACACTGGGACAGGGGACTATGGCTACACCTTC

D gene: NA
clone size: NA
J gene: TRBJ2-2
V gene: TRBV30
CDR3 protein: CAWSANTGELFF
CDR3 DNA: TGTGCCTGGAGTGCCAACACCGGGGAGCTGTTTTTT

D gene: NA
clone size: NA
J gene: TRBJ2-7
V gene: TRBV5-6
CDR3 protein: CASSLLGEQYF
CDR3 DNA: TGTGCCAGCAGCTTGTTAGGCGAGCAGTACTTC

D gene: NA
clone size: NA
J gene: TRBJ1-3
V gene: TRBV19
CDR3 protein: CASRREDGNTIYF
CDR3 DNA: TGTGCCAGTAGACGGGAGGACGGAAACACCATATATTTT

D gene: TRBD2
clone size: once
J gene: TRBJ2-5
V gene: TRBV5-1
CDR3 protein: CASSLRGSGALPQTQYF
CDR3 DNA: TGCGCCAGCAGCTTGCGGGGTAGCGGGGCCTTGCCCCAGACCCAGTACTTC

D gene: TRBD2
clone size: NA
J gene: TRBJ2-7
V gene: TRBV6-5
CDR3 protein: CASSSRLAGDTYEQYF
CDR3 DNA: TGTGCCAGCAGTTCCAGACTAGCGGGGGATACCTACGAGCAGTACTTC

D gene: TRBD1
clone size: once
J gene: TRBJ1-5
V gene: TRBV5-1
CDR3 protein: CASSPGQGEGQPQHF
CDR3 DNA: TGCGCCAGCAGCCCGGGACAGGGAGAGGGACAGCCCCAGCATTTT

D gene: NA
clone size: NA
J gene: TRBJ1-1
V gene: TRBV2
CDR3 protein: CASRDSRSNTEAFF
CDR3 DNA: TGTGCCAGCAGGGACAGTAGGTCAAACACTGAAGCTTTCTTT

D gene: NA
clone size: NA
J gene: TRBJ2-1
V gene: TRBV10-3
CDR3 protein: CAISESRGEGSYNEQFF
CDR3 DNA: TGTGCCATCAGTGAGTCGAGGGGCGAAGGATCCTACAATGAGCAGTTCTTC

D gene: TRBD1
clone size: NA
J gene: TRBJ1-1
V gene: TRBV5-5
CDR3 protein: CASSPNRGRVDTEAFF
CDR3 DNA: TGTGCCAGCAGCCCCAACAGGGGGAGAGTCGACACTGAAGCTTTCTTT

D gene: TRBD2
clone size: few
J gene: TRBJ2-1
V gene: TRBV7-6
CDR3 protein: CASSLGSGRALDEQFF
CDR3 DNA: TGTGCCAGCAGCTTAGGAAGCGGGAGGGCCTTGGATGAGCAGTTCTTC

D gene: NA
clone size: NA
J gene: TRBJ1-4
V gene: TRBV5-1
CDR3 protein: CASSSTGRSEKLFF
CDR3 DNA: TGCGCCAGCAGCTCGACAGGTAGAAGTGAAAAACTGTTTTTT

D gene: TRBD1
clone size: NA
J gene: TRBJ2-1
V gene: TRBV2
CDR3 protein: CASSGGTGGGLFF
CDR3 DNA: TGTGCCAGCAGTGGCGGGACAGGGGGCGGCCTGTTCTTC

D gene: NA
clone size: NA
J gene: TRBJ2-1
V gene: TRBV7-2
CDR3 protein: CASSLLGGNQVDEQFF
CDR3 DNA: TGTGCCAGCAGCTTACTAGGCGGGAATCAGGTGGATGAGCAGTTCTTC

D gene: TRBD1
clone size: NA
J gene: TRBJ2-7
V gene: TRBV18
CDR3 protein: CASSDPGQGTYEQYF
CDR3 DNA: TGTGCCAGCTCAGACCCGGGACAGGGAACCTACGAGCAGTACTTC

D gene: NA
clone size: few
J gene: TRBJ1-1
V gene: TRBV7-9
CDR3 protein: CASSLSLSDRLNTEAFF
CDR3 DNA: TGTGCCAGCAGCTTAAGTTTATCGGACAGATTGAACACTGAAGCTTTCTTT

D gene: NA
clone size: NA
J gene: TRBJ1-6
V gene: TRBV7-2
CDR3 protein: CASSLGSPGDNSPLHF
CDR3 DNA: TGTGCCAGCAGCTTAGGTTCCCCAGGGGATAATTCACCCCTCCACTTT

D gene: TRBD1
clone size: once
J gene: TRBJ1-1
V gene: TRBV7-9
CDR3 protein: CASSNGQGLVAEAFF
CDR3 DNA: TGTGCCAGCAGCAATGGACAGGGTCTAGTAGCTGAAGCTTTCTTT

D gene: NA
clone size: NA
J gene: TRBJ2-3
V gene: TRBV4-2
CDR3 protein: CASSRQGFSTDTQYF
CDR3 DNA: TGTGCCAGCAGCCGGCAGGGGTTTTCCACAGATACGCAGTATTTT

D gene: NA
clone size: medium-sized
J gene: TRBJ1-2
V gene: TRBV7-9
CDR3 protein: CASSQGGVNYGYTF
CDR3 DNA: TGTGCCAGCAGCCAGGGCGGCGTTAACTATGGCTACACCTTC

D gene: TRBD1
clone size: NA
J gene: TRBJ2-3
V gene: TRBV6-5
CDR3 protein: CASSRYGQGTDTQYF
CDR3 DNA: TGTGCCAGCAGCCGGTACGGACAGGGCACAGATACGCAGTATTTT

D gene: NA
clone size: NA
J gene: TRBJ2-1
V gene: TRBV5-1
CDR3 protein: CASSLVESAGRSYNEQFF
CDR3 DNA: TGCGCCAGCAGCTTGGTTGAGTCAGCGGGCCGCTCCTACAATGAGCAGTTCTTC

D gene: NA
clone size: NA
J gene: TRBJ2-1
V gene: TRBV27
CDR3 protein: CASSRQKVSDEQFF
CDR3 DNA: TGTGCCAGCAGTAGGCAAAAGGTTAGCGATGAGCAGTTCTTC

D gene: TRBD1
clone size: NA
J gene: TRBJ2-3
V gene: TRBV10-2
CDR3 protein: CASSGTGGGTDTQYF
CDR3 DNA: TGCGCCAGCAGCGGTACAGGGGGCGGCACAGATACGCAGTATTTT

D gene: TRBD1
clone size: NA
J gene: TRBJ1-3
V gene: TRBV30
CDR3 protein: CAWRTGGSGNTIYF
CDR3 DNA: TGTGCCTGGAGAACAGGGGGCTCTGGAAACACCATATATTTT

D gene: TRBD2
clone size: NA
J gene: TRBJ2-5
V gene: TRBV2
CDR3 protein: CASTTGLAGGWARETQYF
CDR3 DNA: TGTGCCAGCACTACCGGACTAGCGGGAGGGTGGGCGAGAGAGACCCAGTACTTC

D gene: NA
clone size: NA
J gene: TRBJ1-1
V gene: TRBV7-3
CDR3 protein: CASSSTSGSEGAFF
CDR3 DNA: TGTGCCAGCAGCTCAACCTCTGGGTCGGAAGGAGCTTTCTTT

D gene: NA
clone size: NA
J gene: TRBJ1-2
V gene: TRBV6-5
CDR3 protein: CASSPDGLSPFRYTF
CDR3 DNA: TGTGCCAGCAGTCCCGATGGACTCTCCCCTTTTCGCTACACCTTC

D gene: NA
clone size: NA
J gene: TRBJ2-2
V gene: TRBV2
CDR3 protein: CASSETATGELFF
CDR3 DNA: TGTGCCAGCAGTGAGACAGCCACCGGGGAGCTGTTTTTT

D gene: NA
clone size: NA
J gene: TRBJ2-6
V gene: TRBV30
CDR3 protein: CAWSVAGSVLTF
CDR3 DNA: TGTGCCTGGAGTGTGGCAGGGAGCGTCCTGACTTTC

D gene: TRBD2
clone size: NA
J gene: TRBJ2-1
V gene: TRBV2
CDR3 protein: CASSEELAIYNEQFF
CDR3 DNA: TGTGCCAGCAGTGAGGAACTAGCGATCTACAATGAGCAGTTCTTC

D gene: TRBD1
clone size: once
J gene: TRBJ1-1
V gene: TRBV28
CDR3 protein: CASSSIGTGRTEAFF
CDR3 DNA: TGTGCCAGCAGTTCCATTGGGACAGGTCGGACTGAAGCTTTCTTT

D gene: NA
clone size: NA
J gene: TRBJ1-2
V gene: TRBV20-1
CDR3 protein: CSARILQGYTF
CDR3 DNA: TGCAGTGCTAGGATTTTACAGGGCTACACCTTC

D gene: NA
clone size: NA
J gene: TRBJ1-1
V gene: TRBV7-2
CDR3 protein: CASSFGQSNTEAFF
CDR3 DNA: TGTGCCAGCAGCTTCGGACAGAGCAACACTGAAGCTTTCTTT

D gene: NA
clone size: once
J gene: TRBJ1-1
V gene: TRBV7-2
CDR3 protein: CASSFITEAFF
CDR3 DNA: TGTGCCAGCAGCTTTATCACTGAAGCTTTCTTT

D gene: TRBD2
clone size: NA
J gene: TRBJ2-7
V gene: TRBV6-1
CDR3 protein: CASSEGTSGSYEQYF
CDR3 DNA: TGTGCCAGCAGTGAAGGGACTAGCGGCTCCTACGAGCAGTACTTC

D gene: NA
clone size: NA
J gene: TRBJ1-1
V gene: TRBV19
CDR3 protein: CASSIEVGGIPEAFF
CDR3 DNA: TGTGCCAGTAGTATAGAAGTCGGGGGGATCCCTGAAGCTTTCTTT

D gene: NA
clone size: NA
J gene: TRBJ1-2
V gene: TRBV7-9
CDR3 protein: CASSLNNRVGGYTF
CDR3 DNA: TGTGCCAGCAGCTTAAACAACAGGGTTGGTGGCTACACCTTC

D gene: NA
clone size: NA
J gene: TRBJ1-1
V gene: TRBV5-1
CDR3 protein: CASSLNLNTEAFF
CDR3 DNA: TGCGCCAGCAGCTTGAACCTGAACACTGAAGCTTTCTTT

D gene: TRBD1
clone size: NA
J gene: TRBJ1-1
V gene: TRBV10-3
CDR3 protein: CAISDQQGAFGSEAFF
CDR3 DNA: TGTGCCATCAGTGATCAACAGGGGGCGTTCGGCTCTGAAGCTTTCTTT

D gene: NA
clone size: few
J gene: TRBJ1-4
V gene: TRBV5-8
CDR3 protein: CASSAGRGHEKLFF
CDR3 DNA: TGTGCCAGCAGCGCAGGGAGGGGCCATGAAAAACTGTTTTTT

D gene: NA
clone size: NA
J gene: TRBJ1-2
V gene: TRBV18
CDR3 protein: CASSPMGEGSSYGYTF
CDR3 DNA: TGTGCCAGCTCACCGATGGGGGAAGGTTCAAGCTATGGCTACACCTTC

D gene: TRBD1
clone size: few
J gene: TRBJ1-2
V gene: TRBV28
CDR3 protein: CASSAPSTGAYGYTF
CDR3 DNA: TGTGCCAGCAGTGCGCCCTCGACAGGGGCCTATGGCTACACCTTC

D gene: NA
clone size: NA
J gene: TRBJ2-1
V gene: TRBV7-2
CDR3 protein: CASSLARDNEQFF
CDR3 DNA: TGTGCCAGCAGCTTAGCGCGAGATAATGAGCAGTTCTTC